This record looks at one T cell receptor (beta chain) sequence and its context. Its antigen is unknown. No base qualities exist here, and no much larger clone lies one base off it. To sequence the TCRbeta CDR3 region, genomic DNA was isolated from the sorted cells. The immunoSEQ Assay was used to sequence the TCRbeta CDR3 regions. TCRdb limited this immuneACCESS table to in-frame rearrangements with V and J called. A share of clones is missing; checked studies link under half to unresolved V genes, and the rest is unexplained. This sample comprises 73,000 or so clones, approximately 79% of them detected only once. The ten top clones hold about 2.4% of the sample. CDR1 and CDR2, per the germline V gene (reference sequence), are MNHEY and SMNVEV. From the cysteine through the phenylalanine, the CDR3 covers 12 amino acids. Just the 36-base CDR3 DNA is kept, in frame starting at base 1. The junction carries 9 bases between V and J, which are trimmed by 4 bases and 6 bases respectively.

The entry originates in a study of OX40 agonist ivuxolimab in advanced cancers. In terms of the full investigation: The costimulatory receptor OX40 (CD134) was targeted by ivuxolimab, a fully human IgG2 agonistic monoclonal antibody. Intravenous ivuxolimab was administered to patients every 2 weeks at six dose levels: 0.01, 0.1, 0.3, 1.5, 3 and 10 mg/kg. Of the roughly 52 dose-escalation patients, hepatocellular carcinoma was present in roughly 19, melanoma in approximately 15, renal cell carcinoma in 9 and head and neck cancer in 9. A male proportion of around 80% and a mean age of approximately 55 years, ranging from roughly 20 to 80, were recorded for the dose-escalation cohort. Patients were allowed to have had prior anti-PD-1, anti-PD-L1 or anti-CTLA-4 therapy, and 30% to 50% of the dose-escalation patients had previously received checkpoint inhibitors. Partial responses were achieved by three dose-escalation patients, of whom one had hepatocellular carcinoma and two had cutaneous melanoma. Peripheral TCRbeta sequencing aimed to test whether ivuxolimab altered TCR sequence diversity and caused clonal T-cell expansion. The paper covers the monotherapy dose-escalation part of the phase I ivuxolimab trial, which included N of about 56 patients. General study outcomes and caveats: In the 0.1-3.0 mg/kg groups, partial responders were among the patients with the lowest normalized peripheral clonal expansion, particularly in CD8+ T cells. Clonal expansion of both CD4+ and CD8+ blood T cells was observed from baseline to week 6 at doses 0.1 to 3.0 mg/kg. After ivuxolimab, expanded clones were on average more numerous among CD8+ T cells than among CD4+ T cells. Antigen specificity was not determined for the clonally expanded peripheral T cells. Low levels of normalized T-cell clonal expansion were also seen in some patients who did not respond.

Patients with autoimmune disease history or receiving systemic immunosuppression were excluded from the trial. In every dose cohort, peripheral blood was drawn for TCR sequencing at baseline, cycle 4 day 1, and cycle 7 day 1. The samples were taken from a phase I, first-in-human, multicenter, open-label dose-escalation trial of ivuxolimab. The trial enrolled adults with locally advanced or metastatic head and neck squamous cell, hepatocellular, melanoma or renal cell carcinoma. Before TCR sequencing, CD4+ T cells and CD8+ T cells were sorted from peripheral blood as separate populations. In this chain, TRBV27 is recombined with TRBJ1-2; perhaps TRBD1 is the D gene, with 6 bases matching. The sample here was CD4+ or CD8+ T cells sorted from blood, taken in a trial of the OX40 agonist ivuxolimab. This receptor was taken from an adult with an advanced solid tumor such as melanoma, head and neck, liver or kidney cancer. The CDR3 corresponds to CASSSQGNGYTF. The DNA sequence follows: TGTGCCAGCAGTTCGCAGGGGAATGGCTACACCTTC.